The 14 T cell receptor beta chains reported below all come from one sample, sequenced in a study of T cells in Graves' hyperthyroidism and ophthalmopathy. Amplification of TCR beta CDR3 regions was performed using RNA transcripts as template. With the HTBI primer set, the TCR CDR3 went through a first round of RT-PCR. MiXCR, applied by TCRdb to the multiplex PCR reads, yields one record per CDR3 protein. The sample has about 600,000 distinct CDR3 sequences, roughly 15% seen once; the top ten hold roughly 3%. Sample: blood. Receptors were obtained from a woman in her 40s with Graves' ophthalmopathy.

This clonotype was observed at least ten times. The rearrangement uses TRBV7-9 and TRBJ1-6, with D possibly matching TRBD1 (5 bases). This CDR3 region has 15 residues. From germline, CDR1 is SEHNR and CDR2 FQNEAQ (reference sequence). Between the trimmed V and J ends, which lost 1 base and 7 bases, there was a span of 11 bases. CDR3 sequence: CASSLESGWNSPLHF. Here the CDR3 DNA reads TGTGCCAGCAGCTTAGAGTCAGGGTGGAATTCACCCCTCCACTTT.

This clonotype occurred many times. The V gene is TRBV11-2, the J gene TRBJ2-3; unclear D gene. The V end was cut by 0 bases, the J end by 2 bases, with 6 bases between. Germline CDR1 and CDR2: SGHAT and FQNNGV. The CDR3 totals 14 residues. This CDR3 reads CASSLEQTTDTQYF. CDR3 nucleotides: TGTGCCAGCAGCTTAGAACAGACCACAGATACGCAGTATTTT.

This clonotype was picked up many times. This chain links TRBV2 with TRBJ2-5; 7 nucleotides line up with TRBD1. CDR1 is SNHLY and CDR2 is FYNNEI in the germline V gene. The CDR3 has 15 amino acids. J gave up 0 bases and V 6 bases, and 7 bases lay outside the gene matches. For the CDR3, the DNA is TGTGCCAGCAGATCCCGGGACAGCCACCAAGAGACCCAGTACTTC. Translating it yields CASRSRDSHQETQYF.

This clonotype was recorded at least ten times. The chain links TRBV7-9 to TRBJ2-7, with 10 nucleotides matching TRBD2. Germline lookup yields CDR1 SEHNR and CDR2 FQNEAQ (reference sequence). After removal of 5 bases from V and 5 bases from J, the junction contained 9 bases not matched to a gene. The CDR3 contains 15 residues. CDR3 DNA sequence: TGTGCCAGCAGCCGACCCGCTAGCGGGAGTGACGAGCAGTACTTC. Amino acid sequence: CASSRPASGSDEQYF.

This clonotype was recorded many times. CDR3 sequence: CASIHSGGGADTQYF. The CDR3 nucleotides read TGTGCCAGCATCCACTCTGGCGGGGGGGCAGATACGCAGTATTTT. The V gene is TRBV2, the J gene TRBJ2-3; 9 bases agree with TRBD2. Trimming removed 7 bases from V and 4 bases from J; junction bases left unmatched: 9. CDR3 length equals 15 residues. Germline V gives CDR1 SNHLY, CDR2 FYNNEI.

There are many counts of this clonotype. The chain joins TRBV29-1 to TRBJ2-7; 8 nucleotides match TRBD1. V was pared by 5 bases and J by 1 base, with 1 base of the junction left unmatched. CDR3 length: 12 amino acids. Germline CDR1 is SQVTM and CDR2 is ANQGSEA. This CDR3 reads CSVWDRSYEQYF. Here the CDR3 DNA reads TGCAGCGTTTGGGACAGGTCCTACGAGCAGTACTTC.

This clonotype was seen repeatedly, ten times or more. CDR3 DNA: TGCGCCAGCAGCCCTAGCCCAGCCGGGACGGCTAATGAAAAACTGTTTTTT. Its protein product is CASSPSPAGTANEKLFF. V usage is TRBV5-1 and J usage is TRBJ1-4, with D possibly matching TRBD1 (5 bases). The CDR3 is 17 residues long. Trimming shortened V by 4 bases and J by 3 bases, and 19 bases separated the two germline ends. Germline V gene lookup returns CDR1 SGHRS and CDR2 YFSETQ.

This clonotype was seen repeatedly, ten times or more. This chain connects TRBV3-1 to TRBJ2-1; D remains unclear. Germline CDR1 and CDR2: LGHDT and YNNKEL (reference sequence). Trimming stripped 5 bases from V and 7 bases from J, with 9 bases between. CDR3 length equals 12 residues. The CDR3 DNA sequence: TGTGCCAGCAGCATCAGGTTGAATGAGCAGTTCTTC. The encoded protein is CASSIRLNEQFF.

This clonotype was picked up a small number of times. For the CDR3, the DNA is TGTGCCTGGAGTGCCAGGACTAATGAAAAACTGTTTTTT. Protein sequence: CAWSARTNEKLFF. The V gene is TRBV30, the J gene TRBJ1-4; D not resolved. Deletions cut 1 base from V and 2 bases from J, with 5 bases between. CDR1 GTSNPN and CDR2 SVGIG come from the germline V gene (reference sequence). This CDR3 has 13 residues.

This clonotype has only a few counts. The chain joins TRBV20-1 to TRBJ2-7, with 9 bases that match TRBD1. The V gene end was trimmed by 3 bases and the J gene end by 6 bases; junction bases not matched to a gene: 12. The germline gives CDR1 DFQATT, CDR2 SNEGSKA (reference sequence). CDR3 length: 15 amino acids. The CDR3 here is CSARATGGGLVEQYF. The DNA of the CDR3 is TGCAGTGCTAGGGCGACAGGGGGGGGGCTCGTCGAGCAGTACTTC.

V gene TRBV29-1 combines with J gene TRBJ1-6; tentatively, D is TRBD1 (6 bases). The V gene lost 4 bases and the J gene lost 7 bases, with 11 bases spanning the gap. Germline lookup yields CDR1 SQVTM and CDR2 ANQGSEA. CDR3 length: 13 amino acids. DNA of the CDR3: TGCAGCGTTGTGACAGGCCCAAATTCACCCCTCCACTTT. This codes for CSVVTGPNSPLHF.

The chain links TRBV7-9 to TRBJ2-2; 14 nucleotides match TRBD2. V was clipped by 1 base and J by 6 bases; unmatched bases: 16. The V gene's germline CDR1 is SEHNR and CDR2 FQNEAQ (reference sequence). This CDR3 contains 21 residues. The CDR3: CASSLEGGLAGGARRSGELFF. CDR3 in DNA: TGTGCCAGCAGCTTAGAGGGAGGACTAGCGGGAGGTGCCCGCCGGTCCGGGGAGCTGTTTTTT.

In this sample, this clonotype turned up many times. The CDR3 sequence is CASSPSGEGSNEQFF. The CDR3 DNA reads as TGTGCCAGCAGTCCCTCGGGGGAAGGGTCCAATGAGCAGTTCTTC. The chain combines TRBV6-1 with TRBJ2-1; a possible D gene is TRBD2 (6 bases). There are 15 residues in the CDR3. The ends were cut back, 5 bases at V and 6 bases at J, with 17 bases in the middle. Germline CDR1 MNHNS, CDR2 SASEGT.

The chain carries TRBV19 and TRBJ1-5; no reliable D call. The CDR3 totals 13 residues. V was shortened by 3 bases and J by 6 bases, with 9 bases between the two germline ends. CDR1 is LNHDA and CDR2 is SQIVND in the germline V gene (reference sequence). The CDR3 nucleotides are TGTGCCAGTAGTATCCTGGGCAGTCAGCCCCAGCATTTT. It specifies CASSILGSQPQHF.